This T cell receptor (beta chain) comes out of a study of blood T cell repertoires in COVID-19. Germline assignment: CDR1 GTSNPN and CDR2 SVGIG (reference sequence). The V gene lost 1 base and the J gene lost 3 bases, with 16 bases spanning the gap. CDR3 length: 15 amino acids. Here immunoSEQ multiplex PCR was the method, and the copy in TCRdb shows in-frame clones only, minus some. This table has around 130,000 clones, roughly 87% appearing once. The sequence was obtained from a man aged 25 to 45 who had recovered from COVID-19. The sample comprised PBMCs or T cells enriched from blood (not recorded which). V usage is TRBV30 and J usage is TRBJ2-7, with D hard to call. In DNA form, the CDR3 reads TGTGCCTGGAGTGCCCTTCCCCGGTTAAACTACGAGCAGTACTTC. This sequence encodes CAWSALPRLNYEQYF.